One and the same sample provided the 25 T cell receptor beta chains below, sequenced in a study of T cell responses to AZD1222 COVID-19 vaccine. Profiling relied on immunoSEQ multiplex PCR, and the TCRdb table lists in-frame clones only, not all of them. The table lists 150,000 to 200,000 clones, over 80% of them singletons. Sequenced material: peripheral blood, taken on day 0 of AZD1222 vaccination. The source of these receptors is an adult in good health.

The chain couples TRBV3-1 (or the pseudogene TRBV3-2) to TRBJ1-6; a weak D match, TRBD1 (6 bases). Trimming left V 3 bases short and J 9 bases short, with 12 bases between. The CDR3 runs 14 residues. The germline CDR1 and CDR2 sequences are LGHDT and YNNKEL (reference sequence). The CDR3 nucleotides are TGTGCCAGCAGCCAGGGACATAATTCTTCACCCCTCCACTTT. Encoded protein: CASSQGHNSSPLHF.

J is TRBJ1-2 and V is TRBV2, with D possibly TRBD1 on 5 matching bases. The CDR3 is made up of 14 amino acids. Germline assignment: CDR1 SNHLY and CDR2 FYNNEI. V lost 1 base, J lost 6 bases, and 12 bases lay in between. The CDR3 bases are TGTGCCAGCAGTGAAGAGGGACTGTGGAATGGCTACACCTTC. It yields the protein CASSEEGLWNGYTF.

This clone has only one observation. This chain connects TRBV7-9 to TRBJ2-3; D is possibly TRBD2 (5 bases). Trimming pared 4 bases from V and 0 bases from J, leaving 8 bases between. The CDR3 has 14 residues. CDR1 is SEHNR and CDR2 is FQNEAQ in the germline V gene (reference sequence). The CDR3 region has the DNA TGTGCCAGCAGCTCCAGCGGTAGCACAGATACGCAGTATTTT. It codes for CASSSSGSTDTQYF.

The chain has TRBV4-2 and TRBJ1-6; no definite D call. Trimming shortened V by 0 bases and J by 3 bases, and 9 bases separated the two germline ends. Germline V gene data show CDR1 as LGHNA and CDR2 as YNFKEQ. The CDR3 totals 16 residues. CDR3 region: CASSQDGKNYNSPLHF. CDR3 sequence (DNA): TGTGCCAGCAGCCAAGATGGGAAGAACTATAATTCACCCCTCCACTTT.

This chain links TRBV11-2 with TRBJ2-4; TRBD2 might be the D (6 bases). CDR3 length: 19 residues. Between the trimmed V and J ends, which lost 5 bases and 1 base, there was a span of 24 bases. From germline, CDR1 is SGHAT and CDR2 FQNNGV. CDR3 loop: CASSLRVAGEELAKNIQYF. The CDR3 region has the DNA TGTGCCAGCAGCCTCAGGGTTGCCGGGGAGGAATTGGCCAAAAACATTCAGTACTTC.

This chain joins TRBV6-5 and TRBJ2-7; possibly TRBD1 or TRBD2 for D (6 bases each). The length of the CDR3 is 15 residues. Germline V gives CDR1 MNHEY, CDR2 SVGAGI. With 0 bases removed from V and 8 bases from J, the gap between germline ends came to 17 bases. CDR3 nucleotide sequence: TGTGCCAGCAGTTACTCGATACAGGGACTTACCAAGCAGTACTTC. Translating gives CASSYSIQGLTKQYF.

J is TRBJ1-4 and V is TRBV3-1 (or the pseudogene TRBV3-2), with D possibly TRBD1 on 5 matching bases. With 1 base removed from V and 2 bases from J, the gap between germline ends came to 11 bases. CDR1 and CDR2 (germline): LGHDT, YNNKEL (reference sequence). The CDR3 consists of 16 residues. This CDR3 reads CASSQGNRMTNEKLFF. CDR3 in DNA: TGTGCCAGCAGCCAAGGGAACAGGATGACTAATGAAAAACTGTTTTTT.

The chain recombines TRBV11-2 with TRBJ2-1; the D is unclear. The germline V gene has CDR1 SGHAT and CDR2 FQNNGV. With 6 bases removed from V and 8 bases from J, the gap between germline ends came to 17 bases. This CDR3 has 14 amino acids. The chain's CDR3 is CASRALGRSDEQFF. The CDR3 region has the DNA TGTGCCAGCAGAGCTCTAGGGCGCTCGGATGAGCAGTTCTTC.

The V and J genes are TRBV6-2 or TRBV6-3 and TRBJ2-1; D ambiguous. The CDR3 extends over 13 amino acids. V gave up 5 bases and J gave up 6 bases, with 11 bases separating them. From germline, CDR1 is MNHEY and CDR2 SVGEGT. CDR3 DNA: TGTGCCAGCAGTCCGGGCAGGAGCAATGAGCAGTTCTTC. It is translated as CASSPGRSNEQFF.

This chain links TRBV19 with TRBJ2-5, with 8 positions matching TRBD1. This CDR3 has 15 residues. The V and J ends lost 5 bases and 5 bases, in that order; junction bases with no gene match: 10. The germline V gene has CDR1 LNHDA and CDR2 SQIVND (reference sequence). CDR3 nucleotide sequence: TGTGCCAGTAGTTCAGGGGGCGCCTATTCGGAGACCCAGTACTTC. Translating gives CASSSGGAYSETQYF.

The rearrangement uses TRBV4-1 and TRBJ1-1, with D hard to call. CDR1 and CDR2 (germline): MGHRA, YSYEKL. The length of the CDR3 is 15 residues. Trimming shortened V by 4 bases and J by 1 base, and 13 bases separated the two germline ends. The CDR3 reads CASSLTGGWNTEAFF. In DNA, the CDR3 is TGCGCCAGCAGCCTCACGGGAGGGTGGAACACTGAAGCTTTCTTT.

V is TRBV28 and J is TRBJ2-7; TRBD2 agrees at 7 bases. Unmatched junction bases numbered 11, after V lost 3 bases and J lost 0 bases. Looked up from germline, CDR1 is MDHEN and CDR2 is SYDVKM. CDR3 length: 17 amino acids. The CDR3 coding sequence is TGTGCCAGCAGTTTGCAGGCGGGGGTCCACAGCTCCTACGAGCAGTACTTC. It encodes CASSLQAGVHSSYEQYF.

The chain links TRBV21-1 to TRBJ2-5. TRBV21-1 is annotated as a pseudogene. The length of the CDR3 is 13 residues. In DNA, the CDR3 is TGTGCCAGCATCCCTCGGGCAGAAGAGACCCAGTACTTC. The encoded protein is CASIPRAEETQYF.

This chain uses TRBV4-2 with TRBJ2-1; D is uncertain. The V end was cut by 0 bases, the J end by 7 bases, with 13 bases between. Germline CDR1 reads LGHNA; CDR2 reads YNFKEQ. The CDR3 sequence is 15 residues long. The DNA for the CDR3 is TGTGCCAGCAGCCAAGATGGCCTAGACGGGAATGAGCAGTTCTTC. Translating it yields CASSQDGLDGNEQFF.

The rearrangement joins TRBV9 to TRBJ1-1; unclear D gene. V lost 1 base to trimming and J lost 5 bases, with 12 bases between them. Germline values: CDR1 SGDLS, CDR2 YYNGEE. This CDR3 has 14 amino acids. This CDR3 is CASSVNHIITEAFF. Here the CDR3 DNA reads TGTGCCAGCAGCGTAAACCACATAATTACTGAAGCTTTCTTT. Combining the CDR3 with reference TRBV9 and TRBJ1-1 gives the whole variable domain DSGVTQTPKHLITATGQRVTLRCSPRSGDLSVYWYQQSLDQGLQFLIQYYNGEERAKGNILERFSAQQFPDLHSELNLSSLELGDSALYFCASSVNHIITEAFFGQGTRLTVV.

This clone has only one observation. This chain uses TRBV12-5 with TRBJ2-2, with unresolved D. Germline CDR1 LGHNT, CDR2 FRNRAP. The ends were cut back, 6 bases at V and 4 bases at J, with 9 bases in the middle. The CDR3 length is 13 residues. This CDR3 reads CASGTDRTGELFF. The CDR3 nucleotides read TGTGCTAGTGGCACCGATCGCACCGGGGAGCTGTTTTTT.

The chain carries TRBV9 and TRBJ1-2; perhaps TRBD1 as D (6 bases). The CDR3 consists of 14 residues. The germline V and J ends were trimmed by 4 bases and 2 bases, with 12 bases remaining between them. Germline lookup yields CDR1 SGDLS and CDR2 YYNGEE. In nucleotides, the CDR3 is TGTGCCAGCAGCCCATCCACAGGGAACTATGGCTACACCTTC. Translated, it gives CASSPSTGNYGYTF.

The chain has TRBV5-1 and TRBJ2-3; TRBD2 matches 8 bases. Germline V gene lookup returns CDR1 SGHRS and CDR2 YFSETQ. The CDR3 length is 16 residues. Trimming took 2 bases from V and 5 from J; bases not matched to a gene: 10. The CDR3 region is CASSFQPGGLGDTQYF. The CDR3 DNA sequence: TGCGCCAGCAGCTTCCAACCGGGGGGGCTAGGAGATACGCAGTATTTT.

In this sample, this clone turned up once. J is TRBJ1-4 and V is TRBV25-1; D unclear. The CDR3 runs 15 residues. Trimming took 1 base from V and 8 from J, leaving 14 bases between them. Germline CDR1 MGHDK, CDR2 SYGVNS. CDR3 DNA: TGTGCCAGCAGTGAATGGCAGAAACGTGAAGAAAAACTGTTTTTT. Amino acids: CASSEWQKREEKLFF. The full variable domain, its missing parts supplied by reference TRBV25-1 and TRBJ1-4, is EADIYQTPRYLVIGTGKKITLECSQTMGHDKMYWYQQDPGMELHLIHYSYGVNSTEKGDLSSESTVSRIRTEHFPLTLESARPSHTSQYLCASSEWQKREEKLFFGSGTQLSVL.

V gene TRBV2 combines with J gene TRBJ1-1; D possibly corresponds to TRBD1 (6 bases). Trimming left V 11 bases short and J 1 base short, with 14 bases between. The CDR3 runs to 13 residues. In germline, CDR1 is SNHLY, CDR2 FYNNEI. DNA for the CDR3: TGTGCCTGCCGACAGGACTCGAACACTGAAGCTTTCTTT. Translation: CACRQDSNTEAFF.

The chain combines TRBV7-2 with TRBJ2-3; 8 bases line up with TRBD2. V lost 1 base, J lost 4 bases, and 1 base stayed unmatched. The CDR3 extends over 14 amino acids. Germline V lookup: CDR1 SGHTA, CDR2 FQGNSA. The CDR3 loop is CASSLERGSDTQYF. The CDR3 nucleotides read TGTGCCAGCAGCTTAGAGCGGGGGTCAGATACGCAGTATTTT. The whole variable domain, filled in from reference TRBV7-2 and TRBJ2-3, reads GAGVSQSPSNKVTEKGKDVELRCDPISGHTALYWYRQSLGQGLEFLIYFQGNSAPDKSGLPSDRFSAERTGGSVSTLTIQRTQQEDSAVYLCASSLERGSDTQYFGPGTRLTVL.

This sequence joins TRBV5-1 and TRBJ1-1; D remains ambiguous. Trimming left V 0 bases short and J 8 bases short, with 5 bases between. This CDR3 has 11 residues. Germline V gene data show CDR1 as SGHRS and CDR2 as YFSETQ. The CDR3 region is CASSLGREAFF. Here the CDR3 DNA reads TGCGCCAGCAGCTTGGGAAGGGAAGCTTTCTTT.

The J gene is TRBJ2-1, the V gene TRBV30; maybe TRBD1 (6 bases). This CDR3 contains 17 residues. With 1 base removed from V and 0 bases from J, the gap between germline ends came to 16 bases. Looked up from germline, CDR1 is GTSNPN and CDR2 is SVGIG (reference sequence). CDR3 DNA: TGTGCCTGGAGTGGCGGCCAAACAGGGAGCTCCTACAATGAGCAGTTCTTC. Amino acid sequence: CAWSGGQTGSSYNEQFF. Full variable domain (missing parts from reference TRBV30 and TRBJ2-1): SQTIHQWPATLVQPVGSPLSLECTVEGTSNPNLYWYRQAAGRGLQLLFYSVGIGQISSEVPQNLSASRPQDRQFILSSKKLLLSDSGFYLCAWSGGQTGSSYNEQFFGPGTRLTVL.

The CDR3 DNA reads as TGTGCCATCAGCCCAGGGACAGACTCTGGAAACACCATATATTTT. Protein product: CAISPGTDSGNTIYF. The V gene is TRBV10-3, the J gene TRBJ1-3; TRBD1 matches 7 bases. Germline V gene data show CDR1 as ENHRY and CDR2 as SYGVKD. Trimming took 6 bases from V and 0 from J; bases not matched to a gene: 5. The CDR3 contains 15 residues.

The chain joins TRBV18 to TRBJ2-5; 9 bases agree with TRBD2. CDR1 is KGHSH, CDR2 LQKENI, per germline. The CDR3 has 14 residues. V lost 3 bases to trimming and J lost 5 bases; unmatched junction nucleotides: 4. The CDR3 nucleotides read TGTGCCAGCTCACCGGGCGGGGGGGCCGAGACCCAGTACTTC. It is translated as CASSPGGGAETQYF.